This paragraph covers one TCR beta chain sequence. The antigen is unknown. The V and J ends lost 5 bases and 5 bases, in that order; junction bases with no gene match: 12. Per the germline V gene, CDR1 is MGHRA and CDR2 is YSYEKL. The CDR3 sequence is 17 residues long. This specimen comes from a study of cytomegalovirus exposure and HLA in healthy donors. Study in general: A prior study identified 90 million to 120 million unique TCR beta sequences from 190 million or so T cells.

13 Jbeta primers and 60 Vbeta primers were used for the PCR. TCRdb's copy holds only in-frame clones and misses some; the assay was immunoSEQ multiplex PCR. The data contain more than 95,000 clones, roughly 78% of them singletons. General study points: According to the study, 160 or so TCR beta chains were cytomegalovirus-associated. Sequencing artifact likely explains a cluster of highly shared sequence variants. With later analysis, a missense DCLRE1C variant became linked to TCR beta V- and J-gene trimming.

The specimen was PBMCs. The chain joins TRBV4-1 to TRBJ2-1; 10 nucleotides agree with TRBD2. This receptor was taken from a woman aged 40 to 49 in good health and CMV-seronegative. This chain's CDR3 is CASSRRGASGSHNEQFF. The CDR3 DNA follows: TGCGCCAGCAGCAGACGGGGGGCTAGCGGGAGCCACAATGAGCAGTTCTTC.